The clone carrying this T cell receptor beta chain appeared a few times. This sample was taken from a study of blood T cell repertoires in COVID-19. The method was immunoSEQ multiplex PCR; TCRdb's version includes in-frame clones alone and lacks a portion of them. The sample yields some 250,000 clones, around 80% seen once. This CDR3 has 15 residues. Germline V CDR1 and CDR2: SGHRS, YFSETQ. V shed 4 bases, J shed 6 bases, and the junction held 8 bases outside the gene matches. Sequences were obtained from peripheral blood. V gene TRBV5-1 combines with J gene TRBJ2-7; 12 nucleotides align to TRBD1. This receptor was identified in a man aged 40-49 years with active or convalescent COVID-19. The CDR3 nucleotides read TGCGCCAGCAGCGCGGATGGGACAGGGGGCCTCGAGCAGTACTTC. This sequence encodes CASSADGTGGLEQYF.